This TCR beta chain was captured by sequencing in a study of shared clonotypes between healthy human individuals (dated by TCRdb to about 2020). Regarding the complete study: The cohort comprised a couple of women and a few men aged 18 to 49 years. For each donor, CD4 naive and CD4 memory were each given three plates, CD8 naive was given two plates, and CD8 memory was given one plate. The study deeply sequenced blood TCR repertoires of 5 or 6 healthy adults to estimate repertoire size and the extent of clonotype sharing between individuals. To increase sequencing depth and limit assay-specific biases, different laboratories used diverse techniques to prepare libraries and sequence TCR repertoires. Between about 0.94 and 8.9 billion PBMCs per donor were obtained by leukapheresis. What the authors observed across the whole study: Because the study included a small number of donors, the genetic and exposure-history diversity represented was limited. Estimated clonotype richness was generally larger for naive than for memory subsets. Compared with non-shared clonotypes, clonotypes shared by all four sorted-subset donors had higher generation probabilities. Across a few donors, around 5% of naive CD4, roughly 3.4% of naive CD8, 2% to 2.5% of memory CD4, and about 0.44% of memory CD8 clonotypes were shared. Even with the large sequencing depth, rarefaction of the sorted-subset datasets indicated that sequencing was incomplete. Pairwise subsampling led to the expectation that sequencing depth would affect the degree of clonotype sharing among donors. Sampling was restricted to blood, and TCR repertoires in tissue are likely to differ from TCR repertoires in blood.

Donors were healthy HIV-negative adults with no recently reported acute infections or vaccinations. Every donor was a Caucasian adult residing in Nashville, Tennessee, USA. CD4+ T cells were enriched by magnetic negative selection; naive cells were then positively selected on CD45RA, and the negative fraction formed the memory subset. After blood collection by leukapheresis, PBMCs were isolated using Ficoll-Histopaque density gradient centrifugation and then cryopreserved in the vapor phase of liquid nitrogen. Analytical flow cytometry was used to check the purity and quantity of every magnetically sorted T cell population. Genomic DNA was isolated from every sorted fraction and measured by UV absorbance on a Nanodrop 2000c. For CDR1 and CDR2, the germline V gene lists SGHTA and FQGTGA. Between the V and J ends, shortened by 4 bases and 6 bases respectively, the junction contains 18 bases. The CDR3 measures 15 amino acids from cysteine to phenylalanine. Only the CDR3 DNA stays, 45 bases, in frame from base 1.

Using the deep immunoSEQ assay, multiplex PCR amplified TCR CDR3 regions from genomic DNA. Genomic DNA extracted from each cell subset was distributed evenly over all wells of several immunoSEQ 96-well plates, and each plate served as one replicate. For sorted subsets, 200 to 250 ng of genomic DNA, equivalent to roughly 30,000 T cell genomes, went into each replicate PCR. Purified libraries were measured with a Qubit 3.0 fluorometer, size-checked on a Bioanalyzer 2100, and measured again with the KAPA Library Quantification kit. A separate single-read 150-cycle Illumina NextSeq 550 flow cell was used to sequence each immunoSEQ 96-well plate. In the authors' own workflow: Because the immunoSEQ output included only junctional sequences and no quality scores, the filtering could not be the same as the filtering used for full-length reads. To assign V/J genes and CDR3, sequences were annotated against IMGT germline references using PyIR, a Python wrapper for IgBLAST v1.9. Reads were removed for weak V/J assignments (E-value above 1e-6), missing CDR3, stop codons, out-of-frame junctions, or ambiguous translated residues. V3J clonotypes were defined as sequences sharing an identical inferred V gene, J gene, and CDR3 amino acid sequence. The percentage overlap between two repertoires was calculated by dividing the number of shared unique clonotypes by the size of the smaller repertoire. Three approaches were used to assess repertoire richness: RTK rarefaction, the Chao1 estimator, and Recon v2.1 estimates of unobserved clonotypes. For all TCRbeta clonotypes obtained by the gDNA method from a few donors, generation probabilities were computed with OLGA. TCRdb took over this immuneACCESS table, retaining in-frame rearrangements with V and J assigned. Such tables are incomplete; in checked studies, under half of the missing clones stem from an unresolved V gene, and the remainder is unexplained. The DNA gave D and trimming, while V, J and clone size come from that table. Within this sample are 2 million to 2.5 million clones, with roughly 90% of them counted one time only. The ten largest clones take up 0.37% of the sample.

For this clone: The antigen this receptor binds is unknown. Base qualities are not provided; no much larger clone lies one nucleotide away.

The origin of this receptor is a man between 18 and 35 years old in good health. Some clones in this sample may be carry-over from other donors' samples. The rearrangement joined TRBV7-3 to TRBJ1-2; confidence is insufficient to name the D gene. What was sequenced was naive CD4+ T cells from PBMCs. The cell subset or site label on this specimen signifies: CD45RA+ positively selected. The CDR3 region reads CASSSTAAAGDGYTF. Here is the DNA: TGTGCCAGCAGCTCAACTGCGGCTGCCGGAGATGGCTACACCTTC.